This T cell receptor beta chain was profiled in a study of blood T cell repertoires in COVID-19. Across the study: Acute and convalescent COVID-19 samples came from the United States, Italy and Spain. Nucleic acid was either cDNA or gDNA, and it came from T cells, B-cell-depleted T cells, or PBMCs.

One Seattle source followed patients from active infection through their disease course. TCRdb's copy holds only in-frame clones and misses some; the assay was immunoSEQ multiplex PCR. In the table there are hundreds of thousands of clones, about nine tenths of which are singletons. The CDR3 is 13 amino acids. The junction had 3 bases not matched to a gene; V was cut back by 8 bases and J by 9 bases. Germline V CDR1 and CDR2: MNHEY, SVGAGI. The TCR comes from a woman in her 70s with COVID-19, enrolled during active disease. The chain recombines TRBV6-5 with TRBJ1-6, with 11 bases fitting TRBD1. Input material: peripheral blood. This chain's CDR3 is CASGQGASSPLHF. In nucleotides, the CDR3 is TGTGCCAGCGGACAGGGGGCCAGTTCACCCCTCCACTTT.